These T cell receptor beta chains were read from a single sample in a study of T cell changes during pregnancy in multiple sclerosis. Generated by immunoSEQ multiplex PCR, the TCRdb table keeps only in-frame clones and is missing some. The sample holds 30,000 to 45,000 clones; around 92% are singletons and the top ten take roughly 1.2%. Sequencing input: PBMCs (not recorded whether the cells were cultured). The source of these receptors is a female donor with multiple sclerosis, enrolled in a pregnancy study. The CDR3 runs from the conserved cysteine through the conserved F or W. The order of the fields is V gene, clone size, J gene, CDR3 length, D gene, CDR3 protein, CDR3 DNA. D genes are given only for firm matches. Rows give clone size only sometimes, using once, few, many, or a class for an expanded clone.

V gene: TRBV1; clone size: .; J gene: TRBJ2-2; CDR3 length: 17; D gene: .; CDR3 protein: CTSSHSLAGGWAGELFF; CDR3 DNA: TGCACCAGCTCACACTCACTAGCGGGAGGTTGGGCCGGGGAGCTGTTTTTT
V gene: TRBV18; clone size: once; J gene: TRBJ2-1; CDR3 length: 15; D gene: .; CDR3 protein: CASSPRDLDYNEQFF; CDR3 DNA: TGTGCCAGCTCACCCCGCGATTTAGATTACAATGAGCAGTTCTTC
V gene: TRBV7-2; clone size: .; J gene: TRBJ2-7; CDR3 length: 16; D gene: .; CDR3 protein: CASSLVPGEPLYEQYF; CDR3 DNA: TGTGCCAGCAGCTTAGTTCCGGGAGAACCCCTCTACGAGCAGTACTTC
V gene: TRBV2; clone size: .; J gene: TRBJ1-2; CDR3 length: 13; D gene: .; CDR3 protein: CASRTYSPYGYTF; CDR3 DNA: TGTGCCAGCAGGACTTACAGCCCCTATGGCTACACCTTC
V gene: TRBV4-1; clone size: .; J gene: TRBJ2-5; CDR3 length: 17; D gene: TRBD1; CDR3 protein: CASSRSPPDRGEETQYF; CDR3 DNA: TGCGCCAGCAGCCGTTCCCCCCCGGACAGGGGAGAAGAGACCCAGTACTTC
V gene: TRBV6-5; clone size: .; J gene: TRBJ1-3; CDR3 length: 14; D gene: .; CDR3 protein: CASSRPGRGNTIYF; CDR3 DNA: TGTGCCAGCAGCCGTCCCGGCAGAGGAAACACCATATATTTT
V gene: TRBV19; clone size: .; J gene: TRBJ1-2; CDR3 length: 14; D gene: TRBD1; CDR3 protein: CASSIGQETYGYTF; CDR3 DNA: TGTGCCAGTAGTATTGGACAGGAGACCTATGGCTACACCTTC
V gene: TRBV29-1; clone size: once; J gene: TRBJ2-3; CDR3 length: 13; D gene: .; CDR3 protein: CSTPGGSTDTQYF; CDR3 DNA: TGCAGCACCCCTGGGGGTAGCACAGATACGCAGTATTTT
V gene: TRBV2; clone size: .; J gene: TRBJ1-1; CDR3 length: 14; D gene: .; CDR3 protein: CASSVIEQNTEAFF; CDR3 DNA: TGTGCCAGCAGTGTTATCGAACAGAACACTGAAGCTTTCTTT
V gene: TRBV9; clone size: .; J gene: TRBJ1-1; CDR3 length: 15; D gene: TRBD1; CDR3 protein: CASSPQGGGEPEAFF; CDR3 DNA: TGTGCCAGCAGCCCCCAGGGGGGGGGCGAACCTGAAGCTTTCTTT
V gene: TRBV6-1; clone size: .; J gene: TRBJ2-7; CDR3 length: 16; D gene: .; CDR3 protein: CASSVVYFLPSYEQYF; CDR3 DNA: TGTGCCAGCAGTGTGGTTTACTTTTTACCCTCCTACGAGCAGTACTTC
V gene: TRBV6-5; clone size: .; J gene: TRBJ2-7; CDR3 length: 15; D gene: .; CDR3 protein: CASSGPVGDRYEQYF; CDR3 DNA: TGTGCCAGCAGCGGGCCCGTAGGGGATCGTTACGAGCAGTACTTC
V gene: TRBV28; clone size: .; J gene: TRBJ2-7; CDR3 length: 14; D gene: .; CDR3 protein: CASSRGGPSYEQYF; CDR3 DNA: TGTGCCAGCAGTAGGGGGGGACCCTCGTACGAGCAGTACTTC
V gene: TRBV30; clone size: .; J gene: TRBJ2-7; CDR3 length: 16; D gene: .; CDR3 protein: CAWSGRRGGGPYEQYF; CDR3 DNA: TGTGCCTGGAGTGGGAGACGGGGAGGGGGTCCCTACGAGCAGTACTTC
V gene: TRBV2; clone size: .; J gene: TRBJ2-7; CDR3 length: 15; D gene: TRBD2; CDR3 protein: CASRVGLAGIYEQYF; CDR3 DNA: TGTGCCAGCAGGGTAGGACTAGCGGGAATCTACGAGCAGTACTTC
V gene: TRBV4-1; clone size: .; J gene: TRBJ1-2; CDR3 length: 16; D gene: .; CDR3 protein: CASSHHQAIINYGYTF; CDR3 DNA: TGCGCCAGCAGCCATCATCAGGCCATAATTAACTATGGCTACACCTTC
V gene: TRBV5-4; clone size: .; J gene: TRBJ2-7; CDR3 length: 15; D gene: TRBD2; CDR3 protein: CASGLAASGRYEQYF; CDR3 DNA: TGTGCCAGCGGCTTGGCCGCTAGCGGGAGGTACGAGCAGTACTTC
V gene: TRBV18; clone size: few; J gene: TRBJ1-1; CDR3 length: 12; D gene: .; CDR3 protein: CASSRPNTEAFF; CDR3 DNA: TGTGCCAGCTCACGCCCTAACACTGAAGCTTTCTTT
V gene: TRBV29-1; clone size: .; J gene: TRBJ2-1; CDR3 length: 13; D gene: .; CDR3 protein: CSVGGTYYNEQFF; CDR3 DNA: TGCAGCGTTGGGGGGACATATTACAATGAGCAGTTCTTC
V gene: TRBV14; clone size: .; J gene: TRBJ2-2; CDR3 length: 16; D gene: .; CDR3 protein: CASSQGSLGYTGELFF; CDR3 DNA: TGTGCCAGCAGCCAAGGGTCTCTTGGTTACACCGGGGAGCTGTTTTTT
V gene: TRBV9; clone size: .; J gene: TRBJ2-1; CDR3 length: 16; D gene: .; CDR3 protein: CASSASGQGGYNEQFF; CDR3 DNA: TGTGCCAGCAGCGCTAGTGGGCAGGGGGGCTACAATGAGCAGTTCTTC
V gene: TRBV7-3; clone size: .; J gene: TRBJ2-7; CDR3 length: 15; D gene: .; CDR3 protein: CASSLEGSPFYEQYF; CDR3 DNA: TGTGCCAGCAGCTTAGAGGGGTCTCCCTTCTACGAGCAGTACTTC
V gene: TRBV5-1; clone size: .; J gene: TRBJ2-5; CDR3 length: 13; D gene: .; CDR3 protein: CASSLGWDPSGHF; CDR3 DNA: TGCGCCAGCAGCTTGGGGTGGGACCCGAGCGGGCACTTC
V gene: TRBV12-5; clone size: .; J gene: TRBJ2-5; CDR3 length: 15; D gene: .; CDR3 protein: CASGLDALGGETQYF; CDR3 DNA: TGTGCTAGTGGTTTGGATGCCCTGGGAGGCGAGACCCAGTACTTC
V gene: TRBV6-1; clone size: .; J gene: TRBJ2-5; CDR3 length: 14; D gene: TRBD2; CDR3 protein: CASSLSGGQETQYF; CDR3 DNA: TGTGCCAGCAGTTTGAGCGGGGGCCAAGAGACCCAGTACTTC
V gene: TRBV21-1; clone size: .; J gene: TRBJ1-3; CDR3 length: 17; D gene: .; CDR3 protein: CASSKYASYSSGNTIYF; CDR3 DNA: TGTGCCAGCAGCAAATACGCCAGCTACTCCTCTGGAAACACCATATATTTT
V gene: TRBV15; clone size: .; J gene: TRBJ2-6; CDR3 length: 15; D gene: .; CDR3 protein: CATSSPTSGANVLTF; CDR3 DNA: TGTGCCACCAGCAGCCCGACTTCTGGGGCCAACGTCCTGACTTTC
V gene: TRBV9; clone size: once; J gene: TRBJ2-7; CDR3 length: 14; D gene: .; CDR3 protein: CASSAGPNEYEQYF; CDR3 DNA: TGTGCCAGCAGCGCCGGGCCCAACGAGTACGAGCAGTACTTC
V gene: TRBV6-4; clone size: .; J gene: TRBJ2-2; CDR3 length: 15; D gene: TRBD1; CDR3 protein: CASSQNRQGVGELFF; CDR3 DNA: TGTGCCAGCAGTCAAAACCGACAGGGTGTCGGGGAGCTGTTTTTT
V gene: TRBV5-1; clone size: .; J gene: TRBJ2-7; CDR3 length: 15; D gene: TRBD2; CDR3 protein: CASSTGLPLSYEQYF; CDR3 DNA: TGCGCCAGCAGCACGGGACTACCATTGTCCTACGAGCAGTACTTC
V gene: TRBV7-9; clone size: .; J gene: TRBJ2-5; CDR3 length: 15; D gene: TRBD2; CDR3 protein: CASSPPGRGGETQYF; CDR3 DNA: TGTGCCAGCAGTCCCCCCGGGAGGGGAGGAGAGACCCAGTACTTC
V gene: TRBV2; clone size: .; J gene: TRBJ2-7; CDR3 length: 13; D gene: TRBD2; CDR3 protein: CASTRTSGYEQYF; CDR3 DNA: TGTGCCAGCACCCGGACTAGCGGCTACGAGCAGTACTTC
V gene: TRBV5-1; clone size: .; J gene: TRBJ1-4; CDR3 length: 14; D gene: .; CDR3 protein: CASSPGQGYEKLFF; CDR3 DNA: TGCGCCAGCAGCCCCGGGCAGGGTTATGAAAAACTGTTTTTT
V gene: TRBV5-4; clone size: .; J gene: TRBJ2-5; CDR3 length: 13; D gene: .; CDR3 protein: CASSLQGRETQYF; CDR3 DNA: TGTGCCAGCAGCTTGCAGGGAAGGGAGACCCAGTACTTC
V gene: TRBV11-2; clone size: .; J gene: TRBJ2-1; CDR3 length: 13; D gene: .; CDR3 protein: CASSSLSANEQFF; CDR3 DNA: TGTGCCAGCAGCTCATTAAGCGCAAATGAGCAGTTCTTC
V gene: TRBV11-2; clone size: .; J gene: TRBJ1-2; CDR3 length: 17; D gene: .; CDR3 protein: CASSPAWTGGVEYGYTF; CDR3 DNA: TGTGCCAGCAGCCCCGCCTGGACGGGGGGGGTGGAATATGGCTACACCTTC
V gene: TRBV21-1; clone size: .; J gene: TRBJ1-5; CDR3 length: 17; D gene: .; CDR3 protein: CASRDRARVCSNQPQHF; CDR3 DNA: TGTGCCAGCAGGGACAGGGCGAGGGTTTGTAGCAATCAGCCCCAGCATTTT
V gene: TRBV28; clone size: .; J gene: TRBJ1-1; CDR3 length: 15; D gene: .; CDR3 protein: CASSLFGLINTEAFF; CDR3 DNA: TGTGCCAGCAGTTTATTTGGGTTAATAAACACTGAAGCTTTCTTT
V gene: TRBV6-5; clone size: .; J gene: TRBJ1-3; CDR3 length: 15; D gene: .; CDR3 protein: CASRNPAGTKDTIYF; CDR3 DNA: TGTGCCAGCAGGAACCCGGCGGGCACAAAGGACACCATATATTTT
V gene: TRBV5-1; clone size: .; J gene: TRBJ2-7; CDR3 length: 14; D gene: TRBD1; CDR3 protein: CASSVGDRGSWEYF; CDR3 DNA: TGCGCCAGCTCCGTCGGGGACAGGGGATCGTGGGAGTACTTC
V gene: TRBV5-1; clone size: .; J gene: TRBJ2-7; CDR3 length: 17; D gene: .; CDR3 protein: CASSFREGPRDSYEQYF; CDR3 DNA: TGCGCCAGCAGCTTTCGAGAGGGCCCTAGAGACTCCTACGAGCAGTACTTC
V gene: TRBV6-5; clone size: .; J gene: TRBJ1-3; CDR3 length: 13; D gene: .; CDR3 protein: CASRLGGSDTIYF; CDR3 DNA: TGTGCCAGCAGGCTCGGGGGGAGTGACACCATATATTTT
V gene: TRBV4-1; clone size: .; J gene: TRBJ2-1; CDR3 length: 16; D gene: .; CDR3 protein: CASSQDREGGYNEQFF; CDR3 DNA: TGCGCCAGCAGCCAAGATAGAGAGGGGGGATACAATGAGCAGTTCTTC
V gene: TRBV5-5; clone size: .; J gene: TRBJ1-4; CDR3 length: 14; D gene: .; CDR3 protein: CASSATHSNEKLFF; CDR3 DNA: TGTGCCAGCAGCGCGACGCACTCTAATGAAAAACTGTTTTTT
V gene: TRBV7-9; clone size: .; J gene: TRBJ2-3; CDR3 length: 16; D gene: TRBD2; CDR3 protein: CASSPGSGRATDTQYF; CDR3 DNA: TGTGCCAGCAGCCCAGGCAGCGGGAGGGCAACAGATACGCAGTATTTT
V gene: TRBV5-1; clone size: .; J gene: TRBJ2-1; CDR3 length: 15; D gene: TRBD1; CDR3 protein: CASSLGTGGTNEQFF; CDR3 DNA: TGCGCCAGCAGCTTGGGGACAGGGGGGACGAATGAGCAGTTCTTC
V gene: TRBV6-5; clone size: .; J gene: TRBJ2-7; CDR3 length: 15; D gene: .; CDR3 protein: CASSYSRRGPYEQYF; CDR3 DNA: TGTGCCAGCAGTTACTCGAGAAGGGGCCCCTACGAGCAGTACTTC